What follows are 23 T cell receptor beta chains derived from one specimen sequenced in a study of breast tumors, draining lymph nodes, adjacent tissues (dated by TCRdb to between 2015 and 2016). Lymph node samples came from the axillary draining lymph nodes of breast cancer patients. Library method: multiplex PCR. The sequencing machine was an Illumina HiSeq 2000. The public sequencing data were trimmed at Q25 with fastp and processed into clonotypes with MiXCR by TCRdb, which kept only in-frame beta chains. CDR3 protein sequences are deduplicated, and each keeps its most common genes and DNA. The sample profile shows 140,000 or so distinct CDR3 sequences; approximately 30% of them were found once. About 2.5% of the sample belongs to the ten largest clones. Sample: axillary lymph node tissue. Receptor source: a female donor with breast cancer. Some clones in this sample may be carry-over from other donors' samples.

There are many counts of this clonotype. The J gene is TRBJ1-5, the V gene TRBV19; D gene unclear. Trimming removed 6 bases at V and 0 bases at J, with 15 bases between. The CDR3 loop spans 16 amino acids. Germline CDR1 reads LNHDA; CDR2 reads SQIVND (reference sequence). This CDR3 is CASRLFSGSSNQPQHF. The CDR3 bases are TGTGCCAGTAGACTATTTAGCGGCAGTAGCAATCAGCCCCAGCATTTT. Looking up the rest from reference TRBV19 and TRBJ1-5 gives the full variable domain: DGGITQSPKYLFRKEGQNVTLSCEQNLNHDAMYWYRQDPGQGLRLIYYSQIVNDFQKGDIAEGYSVSREKKESFPLTVTSAQKNPTAFYLCASRLFSGSSNQPQHFGDGTRLSIL.

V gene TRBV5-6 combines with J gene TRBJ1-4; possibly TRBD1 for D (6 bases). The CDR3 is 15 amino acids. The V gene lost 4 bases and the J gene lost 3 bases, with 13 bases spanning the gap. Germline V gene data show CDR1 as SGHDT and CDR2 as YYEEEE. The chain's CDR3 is CASSGGHKANEKLFF. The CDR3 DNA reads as TGTGCCAGCAGCGGGGGGCATAAGGCTAATGAAAAACTGTTTTTT.

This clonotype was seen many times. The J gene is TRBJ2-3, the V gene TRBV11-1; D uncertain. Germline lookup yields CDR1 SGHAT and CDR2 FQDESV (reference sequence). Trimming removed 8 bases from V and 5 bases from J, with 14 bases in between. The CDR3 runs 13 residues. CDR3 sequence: CASAIGWGDTQYF. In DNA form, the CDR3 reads TGTGCCAGCGCCATCGGGTGGGGAGATACGCAGTATTTT.

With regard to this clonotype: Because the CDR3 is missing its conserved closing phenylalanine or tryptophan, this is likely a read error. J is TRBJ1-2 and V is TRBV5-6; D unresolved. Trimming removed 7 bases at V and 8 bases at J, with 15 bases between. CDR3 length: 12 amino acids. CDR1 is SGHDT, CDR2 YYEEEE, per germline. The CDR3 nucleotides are TGTGCCAGCGGCTGGTCGGTGTACGGCTACACCTCC. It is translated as CASGWSVYGYTS.

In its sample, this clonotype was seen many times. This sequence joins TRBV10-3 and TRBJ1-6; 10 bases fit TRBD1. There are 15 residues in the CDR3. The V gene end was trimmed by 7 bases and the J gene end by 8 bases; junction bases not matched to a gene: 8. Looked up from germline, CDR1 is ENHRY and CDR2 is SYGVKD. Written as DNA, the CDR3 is TGTGCCATCACTGACCGGACAGGGGGTGATTCACCCCTCCACTTT. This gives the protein CAITDRTGGDSPLHF.

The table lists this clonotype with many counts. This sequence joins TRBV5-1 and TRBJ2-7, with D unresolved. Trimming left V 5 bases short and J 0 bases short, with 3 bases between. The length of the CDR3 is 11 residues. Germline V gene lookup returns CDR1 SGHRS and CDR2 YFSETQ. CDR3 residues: CASRGSYEQYF. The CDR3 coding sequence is TGCGCCAGCAGGGGCTCCTACGAGCAGTACTTC.

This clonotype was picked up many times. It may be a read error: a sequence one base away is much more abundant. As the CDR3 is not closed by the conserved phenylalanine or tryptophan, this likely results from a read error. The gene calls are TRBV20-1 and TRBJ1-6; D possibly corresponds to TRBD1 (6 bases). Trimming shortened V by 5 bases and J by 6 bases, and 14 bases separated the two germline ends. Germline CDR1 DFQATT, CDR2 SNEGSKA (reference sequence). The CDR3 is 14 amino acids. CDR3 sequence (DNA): TGCAGTGCTCGTTCGGACAGTTCTAATTCACCCCTCCACCTT. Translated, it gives CSARSDSSNSPLHL.

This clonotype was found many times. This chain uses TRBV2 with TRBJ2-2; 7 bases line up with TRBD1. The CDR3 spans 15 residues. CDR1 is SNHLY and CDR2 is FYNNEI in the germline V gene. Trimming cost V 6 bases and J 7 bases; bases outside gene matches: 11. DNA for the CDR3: TGTGCCAGCAGCCCGACAGGGCCTCCCGGCGGGGAGCTGTTTTTT. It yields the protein CASSPTGPPGGELFF.

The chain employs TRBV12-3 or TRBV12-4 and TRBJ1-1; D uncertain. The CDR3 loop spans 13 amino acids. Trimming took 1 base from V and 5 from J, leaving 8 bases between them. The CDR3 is CASSLVGRTEAFF. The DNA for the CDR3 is TGTGCCAGCAGTTTAGTCGGTAGGACTGAAGCTTTCTTT.

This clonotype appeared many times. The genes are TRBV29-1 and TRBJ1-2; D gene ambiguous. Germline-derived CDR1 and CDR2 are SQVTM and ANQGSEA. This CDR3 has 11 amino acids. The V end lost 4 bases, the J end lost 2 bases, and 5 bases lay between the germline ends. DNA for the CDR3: TGCAGCGTTGGCGGGAACTATGGCTACACCTTC. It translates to CSVGGNYGYTF.

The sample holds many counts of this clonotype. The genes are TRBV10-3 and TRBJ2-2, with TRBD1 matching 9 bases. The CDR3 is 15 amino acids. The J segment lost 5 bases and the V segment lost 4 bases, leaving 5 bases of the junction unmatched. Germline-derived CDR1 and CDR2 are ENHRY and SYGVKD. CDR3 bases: TGTGCCATCAGTGCACAGGGGGCGTTGACCGGGGAGCTGTTTTTT. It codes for CAISAQGALTGELFF.

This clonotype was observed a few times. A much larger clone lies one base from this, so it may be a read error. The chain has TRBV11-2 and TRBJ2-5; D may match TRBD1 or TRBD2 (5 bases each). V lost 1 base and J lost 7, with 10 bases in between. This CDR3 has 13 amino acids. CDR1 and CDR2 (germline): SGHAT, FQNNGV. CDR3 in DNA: TGTGCCAGCAGCTTAGTGGGGGAAGCGACCCAGTACTTC. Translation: CASSLVGEATQYF.

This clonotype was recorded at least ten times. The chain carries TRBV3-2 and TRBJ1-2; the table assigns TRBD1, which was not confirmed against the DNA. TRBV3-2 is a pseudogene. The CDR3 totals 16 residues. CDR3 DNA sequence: TGTGCCAGCAGCACCTCAAGTCGGGACAGCCTCTATGGCTACACCTTC. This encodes CASSTSSRDSLYGYTF.

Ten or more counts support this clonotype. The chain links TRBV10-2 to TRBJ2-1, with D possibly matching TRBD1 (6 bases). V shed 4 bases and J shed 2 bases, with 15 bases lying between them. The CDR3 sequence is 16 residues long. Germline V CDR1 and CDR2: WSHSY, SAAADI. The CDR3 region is CASSVRGDTPYNEQFF. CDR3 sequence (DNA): TGCGCCAGCAGTGTACGAGGGGACACCCCCTACAATGAGCAGTTCTTC.

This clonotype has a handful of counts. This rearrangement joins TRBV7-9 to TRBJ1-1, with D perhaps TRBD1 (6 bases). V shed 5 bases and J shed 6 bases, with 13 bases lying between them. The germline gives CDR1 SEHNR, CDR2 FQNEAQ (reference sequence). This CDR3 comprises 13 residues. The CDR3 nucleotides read TGTGCCAGCAGCCCCCAGGGGTTCGCTGAAGCTTTCTTT. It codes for CASSPQGFAEAFF.

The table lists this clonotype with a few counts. CDR3 protein: CASSFGRPYNSPLHF. The DNA of the CDR3 is TGTGCCAGCAGTTTCGGGCGGCCCTATAATTCACCCCTCCACTTT. The J gene is TRBJ1-6, the V gene TRBV12-3 or TRBV12-4; D is uncertain. The CDR3 sequence is 15 residues long. V shed 3 bases and J shed 2 bases, with 8 bases lying between them.

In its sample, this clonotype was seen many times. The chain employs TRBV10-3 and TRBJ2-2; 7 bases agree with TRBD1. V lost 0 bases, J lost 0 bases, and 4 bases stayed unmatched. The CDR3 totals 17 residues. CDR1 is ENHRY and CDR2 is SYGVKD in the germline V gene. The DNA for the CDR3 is TGTGCCATCAGTGAGTCCCGGGACAGAACGAACACCGGGGAGCTGTTTTTT. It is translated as CAISESRDRTNTGELFF.

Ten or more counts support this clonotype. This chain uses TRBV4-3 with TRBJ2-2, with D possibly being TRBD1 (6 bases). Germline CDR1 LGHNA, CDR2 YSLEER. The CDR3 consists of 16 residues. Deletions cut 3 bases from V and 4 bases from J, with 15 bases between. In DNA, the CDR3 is TGCGCCAGCAGCCATCAAAGGTCAGGGGCCACCGGGGAGCTGTTTTTT. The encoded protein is CASSHQRSGATGELFF.

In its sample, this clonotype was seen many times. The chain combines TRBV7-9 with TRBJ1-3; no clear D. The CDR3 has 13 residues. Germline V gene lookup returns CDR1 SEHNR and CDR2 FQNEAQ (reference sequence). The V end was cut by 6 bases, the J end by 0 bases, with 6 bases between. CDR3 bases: TGTGCCAGCAGAGAGAGCTCTGGAAACACCATATATTTT. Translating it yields CASRESSGNTIYF.

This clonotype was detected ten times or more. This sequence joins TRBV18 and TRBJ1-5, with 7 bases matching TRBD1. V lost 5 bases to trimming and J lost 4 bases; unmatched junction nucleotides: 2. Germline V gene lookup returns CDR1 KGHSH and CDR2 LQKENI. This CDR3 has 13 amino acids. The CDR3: CASSTGENQPQHF. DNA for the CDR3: TGTGCCAGCTCAACAGGGGAGAATCAGCCCCAGCATTTT.

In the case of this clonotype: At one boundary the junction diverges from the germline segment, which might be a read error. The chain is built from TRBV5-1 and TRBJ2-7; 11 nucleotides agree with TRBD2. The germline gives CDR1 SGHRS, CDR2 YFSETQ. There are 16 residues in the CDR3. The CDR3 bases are TGCGCCAGCAGCGTCGGGACTAGCGGAGGCACCTACGGGCAGTACTTC. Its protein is CASSVGTSGGTYGQYF. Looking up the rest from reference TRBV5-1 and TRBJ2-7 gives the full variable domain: KAGVTQTPRYLIKTRGQQVTLSCSPISGHRSVSWYQQTPGQGLQFLFEYFSETQRNKGNFPGRFSGRQFSNSRSEMNVSTLELGDSALYLCASSVGTSGGTYGQYFGPGTRLTVT.

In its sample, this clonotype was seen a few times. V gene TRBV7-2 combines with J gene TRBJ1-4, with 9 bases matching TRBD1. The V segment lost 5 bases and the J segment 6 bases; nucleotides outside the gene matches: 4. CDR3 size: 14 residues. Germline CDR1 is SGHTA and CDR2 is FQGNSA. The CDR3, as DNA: TGTGCCAGCAGCCCAGGGACAGGGTATGAAAAACTGTTTTTT. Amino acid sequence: CASSPGTGYEKLFF.

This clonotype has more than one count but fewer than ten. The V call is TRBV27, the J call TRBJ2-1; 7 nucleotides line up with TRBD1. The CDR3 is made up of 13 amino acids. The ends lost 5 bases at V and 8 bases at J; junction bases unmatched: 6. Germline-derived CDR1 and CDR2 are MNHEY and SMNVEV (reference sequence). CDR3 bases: TGTGCCAGCAGTCACGACAGGGTCTATGAGCAGTTCTTC. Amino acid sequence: CASSHDRVYEQFF.